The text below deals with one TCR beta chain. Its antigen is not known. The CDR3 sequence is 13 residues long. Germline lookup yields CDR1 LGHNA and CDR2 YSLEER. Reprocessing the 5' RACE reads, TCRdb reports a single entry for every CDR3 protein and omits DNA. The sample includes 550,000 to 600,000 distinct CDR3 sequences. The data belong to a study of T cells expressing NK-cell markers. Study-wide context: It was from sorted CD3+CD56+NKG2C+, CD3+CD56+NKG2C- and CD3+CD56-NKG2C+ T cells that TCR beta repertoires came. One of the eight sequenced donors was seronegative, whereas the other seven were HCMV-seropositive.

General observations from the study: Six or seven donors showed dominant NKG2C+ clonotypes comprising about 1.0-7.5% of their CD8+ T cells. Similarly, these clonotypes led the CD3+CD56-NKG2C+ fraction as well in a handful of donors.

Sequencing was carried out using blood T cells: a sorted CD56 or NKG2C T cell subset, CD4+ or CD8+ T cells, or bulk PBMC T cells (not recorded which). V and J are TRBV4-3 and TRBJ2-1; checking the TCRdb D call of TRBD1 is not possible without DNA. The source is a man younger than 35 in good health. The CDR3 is CASSHRGPGEQFF.